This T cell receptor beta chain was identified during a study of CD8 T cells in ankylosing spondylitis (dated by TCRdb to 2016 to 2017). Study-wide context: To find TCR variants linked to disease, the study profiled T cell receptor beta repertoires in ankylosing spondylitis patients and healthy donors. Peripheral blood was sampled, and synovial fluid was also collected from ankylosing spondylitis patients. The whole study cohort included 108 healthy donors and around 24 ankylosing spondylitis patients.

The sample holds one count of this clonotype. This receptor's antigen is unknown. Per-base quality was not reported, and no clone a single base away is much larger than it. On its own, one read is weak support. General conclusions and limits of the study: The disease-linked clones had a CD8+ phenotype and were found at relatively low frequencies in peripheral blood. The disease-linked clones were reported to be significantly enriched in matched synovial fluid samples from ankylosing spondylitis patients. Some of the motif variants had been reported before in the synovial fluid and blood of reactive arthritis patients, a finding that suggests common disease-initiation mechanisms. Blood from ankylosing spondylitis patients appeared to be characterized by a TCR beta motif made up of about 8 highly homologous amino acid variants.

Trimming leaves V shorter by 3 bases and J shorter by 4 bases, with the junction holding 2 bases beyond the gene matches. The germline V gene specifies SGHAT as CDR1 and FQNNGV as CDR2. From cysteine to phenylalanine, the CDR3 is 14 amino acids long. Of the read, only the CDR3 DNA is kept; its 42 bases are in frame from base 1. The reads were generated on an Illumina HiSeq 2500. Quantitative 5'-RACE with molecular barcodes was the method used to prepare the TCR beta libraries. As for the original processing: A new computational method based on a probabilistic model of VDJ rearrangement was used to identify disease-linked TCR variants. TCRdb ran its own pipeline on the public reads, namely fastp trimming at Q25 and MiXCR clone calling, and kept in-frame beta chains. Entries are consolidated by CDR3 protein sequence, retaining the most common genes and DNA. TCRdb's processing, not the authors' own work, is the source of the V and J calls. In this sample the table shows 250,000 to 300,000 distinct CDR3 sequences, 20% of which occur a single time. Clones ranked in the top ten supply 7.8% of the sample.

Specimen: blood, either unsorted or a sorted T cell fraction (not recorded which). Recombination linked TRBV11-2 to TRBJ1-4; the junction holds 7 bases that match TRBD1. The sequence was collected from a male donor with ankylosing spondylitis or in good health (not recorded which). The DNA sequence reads TGTGCCAGCAGCTTGACAGGGATTAATGAAAAACTGTTTTTT. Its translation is CASSLTGINEKLFF.